This is a list of T cell receptor beta chains from one sample in a study of T-cell memory formation after mild COVID-19. TCRdb fed the 5' RACE reads into MiXCR, producing one record per CDR3 protein. Of 500,000 to 550,000 distinct CDR3 sequences listed, roughly 20% were seen once; the top ten hold about 12%. The sample was PBMCs or a T cell subset sorted from them (not recorded which). These TCRs come from an adult woman who had mild COVID-19 (a few samples of this study predate the infection). Cell type and time point are not known. CDR3s include the opening cysteine and the closing phenylalanine or tryptophan. Fields, in order: J gene, D gene, clone size, V gene, CDR3 DNA, CDR3 protein. The D gene is left open where the match is weak. Some rows mark clone size as missing; the rest say once, few, many or name a class of expanded clone.

TRBJ2-3 | TRBD2 | NA | TRBV3-1 | TGTGCCAGCAGCCGAAGACTAGCGGTTGGGGGAGATACGCAGTATTTT | CASSRRLAVGGDTQYF
TRBJ2-3 | NA | NA | TRBV24-1 | TGTGCCACCAGTGATACGGACAGCACAGATACGCAGTATTTT | CATSDTDSTDTQYF
TRBJ2-7 | NA | NA | TRBV20-1 | TGCAGTGCTAGAGATAGGGGACGCGTTCTCTCCGGGCCTTACGAGCAGTACTTC | CSARDRGRVLSGPYEQYF
TRBJ2-5 | TRBD1 | NA | TRBV6-5 | TGTGCCAGCAGTGGACACAGGGGAGAGACCCAGTACTTC | CASSGHRGETQYF
TRBJ2-7 | NA | NA | TRBV10-3 | TGTGCCAACGCACAGGGTGATCGGGGCGAGCAGTACTTC | CANAQGDRGEQYF
TRBJ2-3 | TRBD2 | NA | TRBV6-1 | TGTGCCAGCAGTGAGTTAGCGGGAGAATGGACAGATACGCAGTATTTT | CASSELAGEWTDTQYF
TRBJ2-5 | TRBD2 | NA | TRBV20-1 | TGCAGCATGACTAGCGGGGTCAAAAAGACCCAGTACTTC | CSMTSGVKKTQYF
TRBJ2-1 | TRBD2 | few | TRBV29-1 | TGCAGCGTTGAAGATCTAGGGACTAGCGGGAGGGCCCAGCAGTTCTTC | CSVEDLGTSGRAQQFF
TRBJ2-4 | TRBD2 | few | TRBV12-3/TRBV12-4 | TGTGCCAGCAGCCCCAGCGGGGGGGTAGCCAAAAACATTCAGTACTTC | CASSPSGGVAKNIQYF
TRBJ2-7 | NA | few | TRBV4-1 | TGCGCCAGCAGCCCCGAGCCCGGGGGAAGGCCCGAGCAGTACTTC | CASSPEPGGRPEQYF
TRBJ2-1 | TRBD2 | few | TRBV30 | TGTGCCTCCTCGTACGAACTAGCGCTGAACTACAATGAGCAGTTCTTC | CASSYELALNYNEQFF
TRBJ1-6 | NA | NA | TRBV7-9 | TGTGCCAGCAGCTTAGCGGGGGGCAGGTCACCCCTCCACTTT | CASSLAGGRSPLHF
TRBJ2-2 | NA | few | TRBV24-1 | TGTGCCACCAGTGATCCCAAAGTAGCTAACACCGGGGAGCTGTTTTTT | CATSDPKVANTGELFF
TRBJ1-1 | NA | few | TRBV5-5 | TGTGCCAGCAGCTGGGGCCCGAACACTGAAGCTTTCTTT | CASSWGPNTEAFF
TRBJ2-2 | TRBD2 | few | TRBV4-2 | TGTGCCAGCGCGGGGGTCCGGGGGGAGCTGTTTTTT | CASAGVRGELFF
TRBJ2-1 | TRBD2 | few | TRBV2 | TGTGCCAGCAGTGGACTAGCGGATCTTAGCAATGAGCAGTTCTTC | CASSGLADLSNEQFF
TRBJ2-3 | NA | NA | TRBV29-1 | TGCAGCGTTAACGGCCGGCGTGGAGATACGCAGTATTTT | CSVNGRRGDTQYF
TRBJ2-2 | NA | NA | TRBV19 | TGTGCCAGTACAACCGACACCACATCGAACACCGGGGAGCTGTTTTTT | CASTTDTTSNTGELFF
TRBJ1-1 | NA | few | TRBV12-3/TRBV12-4 | TGTGCCAGCAGTTTCACAGGGCTAGGCACTGAAGCTTTCTTT | CASSFTGLGTEAFF
TRBJ2-1 | TRBD2 | few | TRBV5-4 | TGTGCCAGCAGCTTCTCCGCTAGCGGGGGGGGCAATGAGCAGTTCTTC | CASSFSASGGGNEQFF
TRBJ2-1 | TRBD1 | NA | TRBV18 | TGTGCCAGCTCACTACTGGACAGGGATGAGCAGTTCTTC | CASSLLDRDEQFF
TRBJ2-4 | TRBD1 | few | TRBV7-2 | TGTGCCAGCAGCTTGGGACAGGGAAACATTCAGTACTTC | CASSLGQGNIQYF
TRBJ2-1 | NA | NA | TRBV9 | TGTGCCAGCAGCGTTTTAGGTGGAAATGAGCAGTTCTTC | CASSVLGGNEQFF
TRBJ2-7 | NA | few | TRBV6-2/TRBV6-3 | TGTGCCAGCAGTTACCCGGGAGTCTCCTACGAGCAGTACTTC | CASSYPGVSYEQYF
TRBJ2-7 | TRBD2 | few | TRBV19 | TGTGCCAGTAGTAAACGGACCGGACTAGCGGACTACGAGCAGTACTTC | CASSKRTGLADYEQYF
TRBJ2-1 | NA | NA | TRBV7-9 | TGTGCCAGCACCTACGCCAAGCACTACAATGAGCAGTTCTTC | CASTYAKHYNEQFF
TRBJ2-7 | NA | few | TRBV5-1 | TGCGCCAGCAAGGTGCATGCCGCCGCCTACGAGCAGTACTTC | CASKVHAAAYEQYF
TRBJ2-2 | NA | once | TRBV20-1 | TGCAGTGCTAGTTTTGCCGGGTGCGGCACCGGGGAGCTGTTTTTT | CSASFAGCGTGELFF
TRBJ2-2 | NA | NA | TRBV7-9 | TGTGCCAGCCCTCAAAGGGGCCCCTCATCGAACACCGGGGAGCTGTTTTTT | CASPQRGPSSNTGELFF
TRBJ2-5 | TRBD2 | NA | TRBV29-1 | TGCAGCGTTGGAGTTCCGGGGGGTCAAGAGACCCAGTACTTC | CSVGVPGGQETQYF
TRBJ2-7 | TRBD1 | few | TRBV6-5 | TGTGCCAGCAGTTACTCTGACAGGGAGTACGAGCAGTACTTC | CASSYSDREYEQYF
TRBJ2-3 | TRBD1 | few | TRBV27 | TGTGCCAGCAGTTTCTACAGGGGGCTAACAGATACGCAGTATTTT | CASSFYRGLTDTQYF
TRBJ2-5 | NA | few | TRBV7-2 | TGTGCCAGCAGCAGGACTCGACAAGAGACCCAGTACTTC | CASSRTRQETQYF
TRBJ2-7 | NA | NA | TRBV21-1 | TGTGCCAGCAGCCCGGGGCCGGGTGTTCGGCAGTACTTC | CASSPGPGVRQYF
TRBJ2-1 | NA | NA | TRBV4-1 | TGCGCCAGCAGCCAAGATTGGGGGGCGGGCGAGCAGTTCTTC | CASSQDWGAGEQFF
TRBJ2-6 | TRBD1 | few | TRBV6-5 | TGTGCCAGCAGTTCTGGGACAGCCGCCTCTGGGGCCAACGTCCTGACTTTC | CASSSGTAASGANVLTF
TRBJ1-1 | NA | NA | TRBV18 | TGTGCCAGCTCAACGGACTCTGCTGAAGCTTTCTTT | CASSTDSAEAFF